This is a list of T cell receptor beta chains from one sample in a study of radiation and T cells in renal cell carcinoma. Profiling relied on immunoSEQ multiplex PCR, and the TCRdb table lists in-frame clones only, not all of them. The top ten clones hold almost 40% of a sample with 15,000 to 20,000 clones, 50% of them seen once. The sequencing here drew on tumor tissue, taken from a patient whose treatment included radiotherapy and nephrectomy. The receptors were sampled from an older woman with renal cell carcinoma. Each CDR3 is given with its conserved first and last residue. D genes are given only for firm matches. Clone size appears in some rows only: once, few, many, or a class for an expanded clone.

TRBJ2-2,-,TRBV5-4,15,TRBD2,CASTLSGVGTGELFF,TGTGCCAGCACCCTTAGCGGGGTTGGCACCGGGGAGCTGTTTTTT
TRBJ1-1,-,TRBV27,17,-,CASSFGGVALMNTEAFF,TGTGCCAGCAGTTTTGGCGGAGTAGCCTTAATGAACACTGAAGCTTTCTTT
TRBJ1-4,-,TRBV5-1,15,TRBD1,CASSLGGQDNEKLFF,TGCGCCAGCAGCTTGGGGGGACAGGATAATGAAAAACTGTTTTTT
TRBJ1-1,-,TRBV19,17,-,CASSIRTERFMNTEAFF,TGTGCCAGTAGTATCCGGACAGAGAGGTTTATGAACACTGAAGCTTTCTTT
TRBJ1-2,few,TRBV9,14,-,CASGGDLQRGGYTF,TGTGCCAGCGGGGGAGACCTCCAAAGGGGAGGCTACACCTTC
TRBJ1-5,few,TRBV4-3,15,TRBD1,CASSQGTGGVQPQHF,TGCGCCAGCAGCCAAGGGACAGGGGGCGTACAGCCCCAGCATTTT
TRBJ2-7,many,TRBV11-2,12,-,CASSPTGNEQYF,TGTGCCAGCAGCCCTACAGGGAACGAGCAGTACTTC
TRBJ2-7,-,TRBV2,14,TRBD2,CASSMGLATYEQYF,TGTGCCAGCAGTATGGGACTAGCGACGTACGAGCAGTACTTC
TRBJ2-6,-,TRBV30,16,-,CACQSGLASGANVLTF,TGTGCCTGCCAGTCGGGACTCGCGTCGGGGGCCAACGTCCTGACTTTC
TRBJ1-2,few,TRBV6-5,12,TRBD1,CASRSTGNGYTF,TGTGCCAGCAGGTCGACAGGGAATGGCTACACCTTC
TRBJ2-7,-,TRBV27,15,-,CASSLPGTPSYEQYF,TGTGCCAGCAGCTTACCGGGGACACCTTCCTACGAGCAGTACTTC
TRBJ2-3,-,TRBV7-6,14,-,CASSLGAVGDTQYF,TGTGCCAGCAGCTTAGGGGCGGTGGGAGATACGCAGTATTTT
TRBJ2-7,few,TRBV30,14,-,CAWSDLIGVGEQYF,TGTGCCTGGAGTGATTTGATCGGGGTTGGCGAGCAGTACTTC
TRBJ2-6,-,TRBV5-8,17,-,CASSIPGRLSGANVLTF,TGTGCCAGCTCCATTCCGGGGCGCTTATCTGGGGCCAACGTCCTGACTTTC
TRBJ1-6,few,TRBV28,15,-,CASSFIPGAGSPLHF,TGTGCCAGCAGTTTTATCCCCGGCGCGGGTTCACCCCTCCACTTT
TRBJ2-3,-,TRBV27,17,-,CASRRTASRGAPDTQYF,TGTGCCAGCAGGCGCACCGCATCCAGGGGAGCCCCAGATACGCAGTATTTT
TRBJ2-1,-,TRBV2,15,TRBD2,CASSAGLGGRNEQFF,TGTGCCAGCAGCGCGGGACTAGGAGGTCGCAATGAGCAGTTCTTC
TRBJ2-3,-,TRBV28,16,TRBD1,CASSRTGLTSTDTQYF,TGTGCCAGCAGTCGGACAGGGTTGACTAGCACAGATACGCAGTATTTT
TRBJ1-5,-,TRBV28,13,-,CASSLPGNQPQHF,TGTGCCAGCAGTTTACCTGGCAATCAGCCCCAGCATTTT
TRBJ2-1,-,TRBV2,17,TRBD1,CASSFKEGTVSYNEQFF,TGTGCCAGCAGCTTCAAAGAAGGGACAGTCTCCTACAATGAGCAGTTCTTC
TRBJ2-7,once,TRBV10-3,13,TRBD1,CAISGQGAYEQYF,TGTGCCATCAGTGGGCAGGGGGCTTACGAGCAGTACTTC
TRBJ2-7,once,TRBV15,13,-,CATSRGGSDEQYF,TGTGCCACCAGCAGAGGGGGTAGCGACGAGCAGTACTTC
TRBJ1-2,few,TRBV6-5,13,-,CASSESVGYGYTF,TGTGCCAGCAGTGAATCGGTTGGGTATGGCTACACCTTC
TRBJ1-5,-,TRBV10-2,15,-,CASSTGTAASQPQHF,TGCGCCAGCAGTACCGGGACGGCCGCAAGTCAGCCCCAGCATTTT
TRBJ2-1,many,TRBV7-8,16,TRBD2,CASSSGRLAGYNEQFF,TGTGCCAGCAGCTCGGGACGACTAGCTGGATACAATGAGCAGTTCTTC
TRBJ2-1,-,TRBV19,20,TRBD2,CASSLYGLAGGALSYNEQFF,TGTGCCAGTAGTCTATACGGACTAGCGGGGGGGGCCCTCTCCTACAATGAGCAGTTCTTC
TRBJ1-2,-,TRBV29-1,16,TRBD1,CSVDRDRGRSSYGYTF,TGCAGCGTTGATAGGGACAGGGGACGCTCAAGCTATGGCTACACCTTC
TRBJ2-4,few,TRBV30,14,TRBD2,CAWGTSGGRGIQYF,TGTGCCTGGGGGACTAGCGGGGGCAGAGGCATTCAGTACTTC
TRBJ1-1,-,TRBV19,15,-,CASSIAGGANTEAFF,TGTGCCAGTAGTATCGCGGGGGGGGCGAACACTGAAGCTTTCTTT
TRBJ1-2,few,TRBV7-2,14,-,CASSAPRANYGYTF,TGTGCCAGCAGCGCCCCCCGGGCTAACTATGGCTACACCTTC
TRBJ1-2,few,TRBV6-5,11,-,CASELRYGYTF,TGTGCCAGCGAATTAAGGTATGGCTACACCTTC
TRBJ1-5,-,TRBV6-5,15,-,CASRSATGLDQPQHF,TGTGCCAGCAGGTCCGCCACGGGTCTAGACCAGCCCCAGCATTTT
TRBJ2-7,many,TRBV2,14,-,CASSEGASTYEQYF,TGTGCCAGCAGTGAAGGGGCCTCCACCTACGAGCAGTACTTC
TRBJ1-2,medium-sized,TRBV18,14,TRBD1,CASSLGTGMRGYTF,TGTGCCAGCTCACTGGGGACAGGGATGAGGGGCTACACCTTC
TRBJ2-7,large,TRBV10-3,14,-,CAIRRDNLDYEQYF,TGTGCCATCAGGAGGGACAACTTAGACTACGAGCAGTACTTC
TRBJ2-1,-,TRBV5-1,13,TRBD2,CASSLNERGGRFF,TGCGCCAGCAGCCTGAACGAGCGGGGGGGCCGTTTCTTC
TRBJ1-4,-,TRBV5-6,17,-,CASSRFGRGTTNEKLFF,TGTGCCAGCAGCCGATTCGGACGGGGAACAACTAATGAAAAACTGTTTTTT
TRBJ2-7,-,TRBV6-1,15,-,CASSEPTVPIYEQYF,TGTGCCAGCAGTGAACCAACCGTCCCCATCTACGAGCAGTACTTC
TRBJ1-2,-,TRBV28,14,-,CASSLPGQIKVYTF,TGTGCCAGCAGCCTGCCCGGACAGATAAAGGTCTACACCTTC
TRBJ2-6,-,TRBV4-1,16,-,CASSQEARSGANVLTF,TGCGCCAGCAGCCAAGAGGCGCGCTCTGGGGCCAACGTCCTGACTTTC
TRBJ2-7,once,TRBV2,16,-,CAPDRTRQGTSYEQYF,TGTGCCCCGGACCGCACAAGGCAGGGCACGTCCTACGAGCAGTACTTC
TRBJ2-7,-,TRBV6-7,15,TRBD2,CASSVVPGGSYEQYF,TGTGCCAGCAGCGTAGTCCCGGGGGGCTCCTACGAGCAGTACTTC
TRBJ2-7,-,TRBV9,16,-,CASSVGGALGSYEQYF,TGTGCCAGCAGCGTAGGGGGGGCGCTTGGCTCCTACGAGCAGTACTTC
TRBJ1-2,-,TRBV19,14,TRBD1,CASSLAGGQYGYTF,TGTGCCAGTAGTCTCGCGGGGGGACAGTATGGCTACACCTTC
TRBJ2-7,once,TRBV15,14,-,CATTPNGGSYEQYF,TGTGCCACCACCCCGAATGGGGGCTCCTACGAGCAGTACTTC
TRBJ2-5,-,TRBV18,14,TRBD1,CASSSTGGLETQYF,TGTGCCAGCTCATCGACAGGGGGTCTAGAGACCCAGTACTTC
TRBJ2-7,-,TRBV9,12,-,CASSQRAYEQYF,TGTGCCAGCAGCCAGCGGGCCTACGAGCAGTACTTC
TRBJ1-4,-,TRBV6-5,15,TRBD1,CASRDGTATNEKLFF,TGTGCCAGCAGAGACGGGACAGCAACTAATGAAAAACTGTTTTTT
TRBJ1-2,-,TRBV20-1,11,-,CSVLDGGGYTF,TGCAGTGTCCTGGACGGGGGTGGCTACACCTTC
TRBJ1-2,few,TRBV2,15,-,CASSLEGGHLSGYTF,TGTGCCAGCAGTCTAGAGGGCGGACACCTATCCGGCTACACCTTC
TRBJ2-3,-,TRBV7-2,12,-,CASSRGIDTQYF,TGTGCCAGCAGCCGGGGTATAGATACGCAGTATTTT
TRBJ2-2,-,TRBV29-1,13,-,CSVTRGGTGELFF,TGCAGCGTGACCCGGGGTGGCACCGGGGAGCTGTTTTTT
TRBJ2-5,-,TRBV4-1,14,-,CASSLVLAEETQYF,TGCGCCAGCAGCTTAGTGCTAGCAGAGGAGACCCAGTACTTC
TRBJ2-1,-,TRBV11-3,14,-,CASSSLGLNNEQFF,TGTGCCAGCAGCTCCCTCGGACTTAACAATGAGCAGTTCTTC
TRBJ2-7,-,TRBV19,13,TRBD1,CASSITGVYEQYF,TGTGCCAGTAGTATCACAGGGGTTTACGAGCAGTACTTC
TRBJ2-3,-,TRBV5-4,13,TRBD2,CASKTSGTDTQYF,TGTGCCAGCAAGACTAGCGGCACAGATACGCAGTATTTT
TRBJ1-5,-,TRBV15,17,TRBD1,CATSRSRRDSSNQPQHF,TGTGCCACCAGCAGGTCCAGGAGGGACAGTAGCAATCAGCCCCAGCATTTT